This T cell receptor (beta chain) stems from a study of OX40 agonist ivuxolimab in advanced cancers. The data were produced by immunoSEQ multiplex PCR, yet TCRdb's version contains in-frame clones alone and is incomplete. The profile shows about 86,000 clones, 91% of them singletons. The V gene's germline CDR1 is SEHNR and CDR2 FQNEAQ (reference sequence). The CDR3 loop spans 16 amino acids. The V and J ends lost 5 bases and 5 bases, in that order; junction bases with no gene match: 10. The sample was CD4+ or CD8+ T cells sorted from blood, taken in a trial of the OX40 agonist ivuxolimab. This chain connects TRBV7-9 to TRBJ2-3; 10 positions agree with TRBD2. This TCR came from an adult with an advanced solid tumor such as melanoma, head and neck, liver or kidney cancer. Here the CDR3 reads CASSAPSGRAVDTQYF. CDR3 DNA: TGTGCCAGCAGCGCCCCGAGCGGGAGGGCCGTAGATACGCAGTATTTT.